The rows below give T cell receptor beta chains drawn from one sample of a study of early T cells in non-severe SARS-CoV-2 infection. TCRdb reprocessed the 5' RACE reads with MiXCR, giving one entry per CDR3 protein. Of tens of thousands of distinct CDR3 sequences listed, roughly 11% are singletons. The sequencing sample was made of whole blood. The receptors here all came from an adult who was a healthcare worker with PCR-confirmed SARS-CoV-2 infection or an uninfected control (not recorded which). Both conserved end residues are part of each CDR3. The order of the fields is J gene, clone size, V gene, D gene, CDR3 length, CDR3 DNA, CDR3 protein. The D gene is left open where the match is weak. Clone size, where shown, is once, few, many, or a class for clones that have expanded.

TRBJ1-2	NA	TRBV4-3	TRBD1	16	TGCGCCAGCAGCCAAGACGGGACAGCTCCTAACTATGGCTACACCTTC	CASSQDGTAPNYGYTF
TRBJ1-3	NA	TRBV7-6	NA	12	TGTGCCAGCAGCAGTACTGGAAACACCATATATTTT	CASSSTGNTIYF
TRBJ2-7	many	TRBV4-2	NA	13	TGTGCCAGCAGCCAGGGCGGCTCCTACGAGCAGTACTTC	CASSQGGSYEQYF
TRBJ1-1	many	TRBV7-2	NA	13	TGTGCCAGCAGCTTTGTCAGGGCCACTGAAGCTTTCTTT	CASSFVRATEAFF
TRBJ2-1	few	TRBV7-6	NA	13	TGTGCCAGCAGCCTAAATAGCATCAATGAGCAGTTCTTC	CASSLNSINEQFF
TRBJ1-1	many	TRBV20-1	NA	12	TGCAGTGCTTCCGACAGCGTCACTGAAGCTTTCTTT	CSASDSVTEAFF
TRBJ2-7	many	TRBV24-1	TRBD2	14	TGTGCCACCAGTGACACGCTGACTAGCAGCGAGCAGTACTTC	CATSDTLTSSEQYF
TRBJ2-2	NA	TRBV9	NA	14	TGTGCCAGCAGCGTAGAGGTACTAGACGGGGAGCTGTTTTTT	CASSVEVLDGELFF
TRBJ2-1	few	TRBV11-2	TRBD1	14	TGTGCCAGCAGCTTAGGAAGCGACAGGGACGAGCAGTTCTTC	CASSLGSDRDEQFF
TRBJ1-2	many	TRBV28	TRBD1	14	TGTGCCAGCAGCGTGCCGGGACAGGGCAATGGCTACACCTTC	CASSVPGQGNGYTF
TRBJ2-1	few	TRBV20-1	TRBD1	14	TGCAGTGCTAACAGGGGGGTATCCTACAATGAGCAGTTCTTC	CSANRGVSYNEQFF
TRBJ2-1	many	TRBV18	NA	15	TGTGCCAGCTCACCAGACAGGAGCTCCTACAATGAGCAGTTCTTC	CASSPDRSSYNEQFF
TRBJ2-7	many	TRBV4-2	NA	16	TGTGCCAGCAGCCAAGCTAAGGGACAACGTTCCTACGAGCAGTACTTC	CASSQAKGQRSYEQYF